This TCR beta chain was documented in a study of cytomegalovirus exposure and HLA in healthy donors. PCR used 60 Vbeta primers and 13 Jbeta primers. In the original analysis: An analysis that came later counted some 85 million unique TCR beta chains, approximately 10 million shared. Assay used: immunoSEQ multiplex PCR; TCRdb lists only in-frame clones, some missing. V, J and clone size are taken as reported in that table, and D and trimming were inferred from the DNA itself. The sample includes approximately 140,000 clones, about 74% seen only once; the top ten take 4% to 6%. Overall study results and limits: Information on immune exposure was restricted to one variable (CMV serostatus).

A note on this clone: Its target is not known.

CDR1 and CDR2 from the germline V gene are SGHTA and FQGNSA. The CDR3 totals 15 residues. V was shortened by 1 base and J by 7 bases, with 11 bases between the two germline ends. This clonotype originated in a woman aged 50 to 60 in good health and CMV-seronegative. The sequencing input was PBMCs. V usage is TRBV7-2 and J usage is TRBJ1-6, with a tentative D call TRBD1 (6 bases). For the CDR3, the DNA is TGTGCCAGCAGCTTAGTGGCAGGGGACAATTCACCCCTCCACTTT. This translates into CASSLVAGDNSPLHF.